The subject of this entry is one TCR beta chain. This entry is derived from a study of control samples from healthy donors and cancer patients. Profiled with immunoSEQ multiplex PCR; TCRdb holds only in-frame clones, not every one. The table lists around 150,000 clones, around 88% of them singletons. Deletions cut 5 bases from V and 2 bases from J, with 13 bases between. The CDR3 is made up of 15 amino acids. Germline CDR1 reads SGHVS; CDR2 reads FNYEAQ. The TCR sequence derives from a man younger than 30 in good health. The V gene is TRBV7-6, the J gene TRBJ2-1, with D perhaps being TRBD1 or TRBD2 (5 bases each). The sample was blood. CDR3 loop: CASSLGGSTYNEQFF. In DNA form, the CDR3 reads TGTGCCAGCAGCCTTGGGGGAAGTACCTACAATGAGCAGTTCTTC. Full variable domain (outside the CDR3, taken from reference TRBV7-6 and TRBJ2-1): GAGVSQSPRYKVTKRGQDVALRCDPISGHVSLYWYRQALGQGPEFLTYFNYEAQQDKSGLPNDRFSAERPEGSISTLTIQRTEQRDSAMYRCASSLGGSTYNEQFFGPGTRLTVL.